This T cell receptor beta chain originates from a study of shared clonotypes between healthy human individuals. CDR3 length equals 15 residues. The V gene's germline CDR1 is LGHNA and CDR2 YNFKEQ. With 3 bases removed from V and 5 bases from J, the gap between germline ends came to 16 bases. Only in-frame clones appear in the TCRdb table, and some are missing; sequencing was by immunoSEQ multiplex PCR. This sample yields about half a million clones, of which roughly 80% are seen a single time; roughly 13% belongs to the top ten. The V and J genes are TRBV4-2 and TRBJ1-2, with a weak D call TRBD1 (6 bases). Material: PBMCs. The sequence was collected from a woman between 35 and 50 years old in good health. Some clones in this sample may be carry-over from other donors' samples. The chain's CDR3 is CASSHESGDPYGYTF. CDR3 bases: TGTGCCAGCAGCCATGAATCAGGGGACCCTTATGGCTACACCTTC.